This TCR beta chain stems from a study of blood T cell repertoires in COVID-19. Study background: Samples of COVID-19 (acute and convalescent) were obtained from the United States, Italy and Spain. T cells, B-cell-depleted T cells, or PBMCs supplied cDNA or gDNA.

Membership in each cohort depended on participant-reported clinical history. In the 2 weeks before study entry, exposed participants met a COVID-19 case, which was PCR-confirmed or clinician-diagnosed. TCRdb keeps only in-frame clones here, not all; method: immunoSEQ multiplex PCR. The table shows 210,000 or so clones, with 80% to 90% occurring only once. This CDR3 region has 15 residues. Germline V gives CDR1 SGDLS, CDR2 YYNGEE. Trimming took 4 bases from V and 0 from J, leaving 13 bases between them. The chain uses TRBV9 and TRBJ1-1; D is possibly TRBD1 (5 bases). The sample taken for sequencing was PBMCs or T cells enriched from blood (not recorded which). The receptor was derived from a woman younger than 45 who had been exposed to COVID-19. CDR3 sequence (DNA): TGTGCCAGCAGCAGGACAACTGGGTTGAACACTGAAGCTTTCTTT. Protein product: CASSRTTGLNTEAFF.